One and the same sample provided the 9 T cell receptor beta chains below, sequenced in a study of PD-1 blockade in classical Hodgkin lymphoma. This table comes from immunoSEQ multiplex PCR, and its TCRdb copy is limited to in-frame clones, with some not included. The table records tens of thousands of clones, 70% to 80% of them present only once. Time point of the sample: cycle 4 day 1 (C4D1), after less than seven weeks of nivolumab. Relapse was seen in all patients after autologous stem cell transplantation, and brentuximab vedotin exposure was variable. The sequenced sample was peripheral blood mononuclear cells (PBMCs), obtained before the fourth cycle of nivolumab. These receptors were taken from a human donor with classical Hodgkin lymphoma.

This sequence joins TRBV28 and TRBJ2-4; D ambiguous. Trimming cost V 5 bases and J 2 bases, with 13 bases left between them. The germline V gene encodes CDR1 MDHEN and CDR2 SYDVKM. The length of the CDR3 is 15 residues. In nucleotides, the CDR3 is TGTGCCAGCAGTCGCAGAGTTATTTCCAAAAACATTCAGTACTTC. This gives the protein CASSRRVISKNIQYF.

This clone has a single count. The chain is built from TRBV6-5 and TRBJ2-3; 10 nucleotides match TRBD2. Germline trimming cut 6 bases from V and 2 bases from J; bases unmatched to any gene: 2. Germline V gene data show CDR1 as MNHEY and CDR2 as SVGAGI. CDR3 length: 14 amino acids. CDR3 bases: TGTGCCAGCAGACTAGCGGGATACACAGATACGCAGTATTTT. Protein sequence: CASRLAGYTDTQYF.

This chain's CDR3 is CASSRRGAYEQYF. The CDR3 DNA reads as TGTGCCAGCAGTCGGCGGGGGGCCTACGAGCAGTACTTC. The V and J genes are TRBV28 and TRBJ2-7; the match to TRBD2 covers 8 bases. V was clipped by 5 bases and J by 2 bases; unmatched bases: 2. CDR3 length: 13 residues. Germline CDR1 MDHEN, CDR2 SYDVKM.

This clone is termed medium-sized (0.01 to 0.1%). Relative to the germline gene, one junction end is altered; a read error may explain this. The chain combines TRBV9 with TRBJ1-1; TRBD1 matches 8 bases. In germline, CDR1 is SGDLS, CDR2 YYNGEE. There are 14 residues in the CDR3. CDR3 sequence reads: CASSVSGQGAEAFF. The CDR3 DNA reads TGTGCCAGCAGCGTGTCCGGGCAGGGGGCTGAGGCTTTCTTT.

In DNA form, the CDR3 reads TGTGCCAGCAGCCTCTCCCAAAGGAGGGAGCAGTACTTC. This codes for CASSLSQRREQYF. J is TRBJ2-7 and V is TRBV28, with D possibly being TRBD2 (5 bases). The ends were cut back, 6 bases at V and 7 bases at J, with 16 bases in the middle. There are 13 residues in the CDR3. Per germline, CDR1 MDHEN and CDR2 SYDVKM.

The rearrangement links TRBV9 to TRBJ2-5; the match to TRBD1 covers 10 bases. After removal of 4 bases from V and 4 bases from J, the junction contained 4 bases not matched to a gene. Germline V gene lookup returns CDR1 SGDLS and CDR2 YYNGEE. This CDR3 region has 14 residues. CDR3 in DNA: TGTGCCAGCAGCCCCTGGACAGGGGGAGAGACCCAGTACTTC. Amino acid sequence: CASSPWTGGETQYF.

V gene TRBV5-1 combines with J gene TRBJ1-5; D is ambiguous. Germline lookup yields CDR1 SGHRS and CDR2 YFSETQ. Trimming left V 0 bases short and J 3 bases short, with 10 bases between. There are 15 residues in the CDR3. The CDR3 DNA sequence: TGCGCCAGCAGCTTGGGAGTCGGGGACAATCAGCCCCAGCATTTT. Its translation: CASSLGVGDNQPQHF.

The V gene is TRBV6-5, the J gene TRBJ1-2, with 9 bases identical to TRBD1. This CDR3 has 14 amino acids. CDR1 is MNHEY and CDR2 is SVGAGI in the germline V gene. Unmatched junction bases numbered 12, after V lost 8 bases and J lost 8 bases. The CDR3 DNA sequence: TGTGCCAGCGGACCAACCGGGACAGGGTACGGCTACACCTTC. Residues: CASGPTGTGYGYTF.

This clone has only a few counts. This chain links TRBV6-1 with TRBJ2-7, with a possible D match to TRBD1 (5 bases). This CDR3 has 14 residues. Trimming cost V 6 bases and J 0 bases, with 12 bases left between them. The V gene's germline CDR1 is MNHNS and CDR2 SASEGT. The CDR3 nucleotides read TGTGCCAGCAGGGAAACAGGATACTCCTACGAGCAGTACTTC. It encodes CASRETGYSYEQYF.